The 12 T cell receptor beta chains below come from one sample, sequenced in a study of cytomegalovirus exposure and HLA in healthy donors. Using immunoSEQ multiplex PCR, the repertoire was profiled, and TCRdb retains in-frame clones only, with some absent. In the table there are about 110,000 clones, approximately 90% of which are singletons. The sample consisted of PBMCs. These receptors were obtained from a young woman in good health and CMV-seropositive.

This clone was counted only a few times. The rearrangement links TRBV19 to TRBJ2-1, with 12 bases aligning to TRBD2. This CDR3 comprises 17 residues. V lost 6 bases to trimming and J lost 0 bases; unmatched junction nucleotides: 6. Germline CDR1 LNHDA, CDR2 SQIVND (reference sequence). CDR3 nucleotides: TGTGCCAGTAGGAGACTAGCGGGAGCTCTCTCCTACAATGAGCAGTTCTTC. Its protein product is CASRRLAGALSYNEQFF.

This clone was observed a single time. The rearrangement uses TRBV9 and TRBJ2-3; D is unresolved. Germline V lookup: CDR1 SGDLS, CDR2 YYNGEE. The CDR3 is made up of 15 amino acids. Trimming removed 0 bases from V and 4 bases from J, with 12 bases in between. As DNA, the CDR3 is TGTGCCAGCAGCGTAGGAGGCAGCTGGGCAGATACGCAGTATTTT. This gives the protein CASSVGGSWADTQYF.

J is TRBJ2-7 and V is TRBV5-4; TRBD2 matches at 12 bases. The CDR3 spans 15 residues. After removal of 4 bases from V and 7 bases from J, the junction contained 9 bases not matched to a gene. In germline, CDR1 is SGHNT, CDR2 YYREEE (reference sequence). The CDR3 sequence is CASSRRLAGEGEQYF. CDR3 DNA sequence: TGTGCCAGCAGCCGCCGACTAGCGGGAGAAGGGGAGCAGTACTTC.

The DNA of the CDR3 is TGTGCTAGTGACAATAGCGGGGGGGCAGATACGCAGTATTTT. This codes for CASDNSGGADTQYF. The chain employs TRBV12-5 and TRBJ2-3, with TRBD2 matching over 11 bases. With 7 bases clipped from V and 4 bases from J, the junction kept 4 bases outside the gene matches. The CDR3 consists of 14 residues. The germline V gene encodes CDR1 LGHNT and CDR2 FRNRAP.

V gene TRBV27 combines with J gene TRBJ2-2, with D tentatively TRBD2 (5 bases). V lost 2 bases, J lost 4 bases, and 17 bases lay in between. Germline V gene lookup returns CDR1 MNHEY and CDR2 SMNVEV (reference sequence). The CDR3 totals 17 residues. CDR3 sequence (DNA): TGTGCCAGCAGTTTACTCGGGCTCGAGGGAAGCACCGGGGAGCTGTTTTTT. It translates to CASSLLGLEGSTGELFF.

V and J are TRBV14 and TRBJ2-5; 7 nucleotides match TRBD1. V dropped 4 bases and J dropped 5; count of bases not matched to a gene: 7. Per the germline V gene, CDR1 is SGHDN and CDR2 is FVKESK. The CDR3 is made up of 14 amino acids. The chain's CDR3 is CASSPPAGGETQYF. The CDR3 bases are TGTGCCAGCAGCCCCCCGGCAGGGGGTGAGACCCAGTACTTC. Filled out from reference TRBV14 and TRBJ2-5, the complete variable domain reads EAGVTQFPSHSVIEKGQTVTLRCDPISGHDNLYWYRRVMGKEIKFLLHFVKESKQDESGMPNNRFLAERTGGTYSTLKVQPAELEDSGVYFCASSPPAGGETQYFGPGTRLLVL.

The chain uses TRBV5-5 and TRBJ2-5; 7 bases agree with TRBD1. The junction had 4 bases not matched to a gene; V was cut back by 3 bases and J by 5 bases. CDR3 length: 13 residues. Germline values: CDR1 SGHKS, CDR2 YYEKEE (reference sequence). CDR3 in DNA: TGTGCCAGCAGCTACCGGGACAGTGAGACCCAGTACTTC. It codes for CASSYRDSETQYF.

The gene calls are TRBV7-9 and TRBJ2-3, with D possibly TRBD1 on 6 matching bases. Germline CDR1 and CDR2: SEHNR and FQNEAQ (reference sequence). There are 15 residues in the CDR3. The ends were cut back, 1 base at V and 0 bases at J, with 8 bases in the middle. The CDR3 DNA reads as TGTGCCAGCAGCTTAGAACAGGGTAGCACAGATACGCAGTATTTT. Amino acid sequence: CASSLEQGSTDTQYF.

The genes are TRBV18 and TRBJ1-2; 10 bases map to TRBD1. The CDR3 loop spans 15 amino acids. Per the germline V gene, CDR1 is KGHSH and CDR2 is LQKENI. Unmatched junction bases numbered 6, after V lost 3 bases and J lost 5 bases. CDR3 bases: TGTGCCAGCTCACCCAGGCCGGGACAGGGGTATGGCTACACCTTC. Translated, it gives CASSPRPGQGYGYTF.

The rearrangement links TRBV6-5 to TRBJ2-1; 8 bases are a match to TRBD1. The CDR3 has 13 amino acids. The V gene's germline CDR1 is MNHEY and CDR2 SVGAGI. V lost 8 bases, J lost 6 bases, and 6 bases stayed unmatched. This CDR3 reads CASQGASSNEQFF. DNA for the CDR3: TGTGCCAGCCAGGGGGCATCGAGCAATGAGCAGTTCTTC.

The CDR3 loop reads CASSFRGLGNEQFF. The CDR3 DNA follows: TGTGCCAGCAGCTTTAGAGGGCTGGGCAATGAGCAGTTCTTC. The V call is TRBV7-2, the J call TRBJ2-1; D is possibly TRBD2 (5 bases). The V end lost 3 bases, the J end lost 6 bases, and 12 bases lay between the germline ends. The CDR3 has 14 amino acids. Germline values: CDR1 SGHTA, CDR2 FQGNSA.

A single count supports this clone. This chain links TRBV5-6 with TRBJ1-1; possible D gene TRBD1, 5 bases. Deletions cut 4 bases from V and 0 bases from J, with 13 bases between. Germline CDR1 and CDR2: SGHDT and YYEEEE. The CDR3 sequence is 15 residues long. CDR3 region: CASSPGGAMNTEAFF. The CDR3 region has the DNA TGTGCCAGCAGCCCCGGGGGAGCTATGAACACTGAAGCTTTCTTT.